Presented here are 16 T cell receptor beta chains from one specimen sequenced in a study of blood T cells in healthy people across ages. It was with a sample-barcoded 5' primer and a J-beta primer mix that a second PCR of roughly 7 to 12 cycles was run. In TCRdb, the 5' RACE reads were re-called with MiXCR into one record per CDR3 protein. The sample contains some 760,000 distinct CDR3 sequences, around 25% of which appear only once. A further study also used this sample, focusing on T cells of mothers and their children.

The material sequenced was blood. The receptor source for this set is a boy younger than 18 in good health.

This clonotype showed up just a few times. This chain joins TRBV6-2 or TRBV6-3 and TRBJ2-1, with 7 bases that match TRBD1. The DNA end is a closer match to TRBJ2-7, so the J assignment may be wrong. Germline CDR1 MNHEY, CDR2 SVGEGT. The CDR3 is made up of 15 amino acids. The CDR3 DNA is TGTGCCAGCAGTTACCTAGGGACAGATCTCTACGAGCAGTACTTC. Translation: CASSYLGTDLYEQYF.

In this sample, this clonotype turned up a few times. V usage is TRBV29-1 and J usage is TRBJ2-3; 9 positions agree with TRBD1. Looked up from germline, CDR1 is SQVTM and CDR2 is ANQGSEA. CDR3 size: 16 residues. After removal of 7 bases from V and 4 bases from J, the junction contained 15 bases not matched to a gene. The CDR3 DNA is TGCAGCGCCCGGGACAGGGAAAGAATTGGTGCAGATACGCAGTATTTT. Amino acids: CSARDRERIGADTQYF.

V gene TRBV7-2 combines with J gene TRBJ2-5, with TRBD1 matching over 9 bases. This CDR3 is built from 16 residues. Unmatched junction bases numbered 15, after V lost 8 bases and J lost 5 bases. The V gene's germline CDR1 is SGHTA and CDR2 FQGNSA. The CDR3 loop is CASGSDRGLLKETQYF. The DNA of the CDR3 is TGTGCCAGCGGCTCGGACAGGGGTCTTCTTAAGGAGACCCAGTACTTC. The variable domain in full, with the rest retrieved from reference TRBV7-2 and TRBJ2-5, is GAGVSQSPSNKVTEKGKDVELRCDPISGHTALYWYRQSLGQGLEFLIYFQGNSAPDKSGLPSDRFSAERTGGSVSTLTIQRTQQEDSAVYLCASGSDRGLLKETQYFGPGTRLLVL.

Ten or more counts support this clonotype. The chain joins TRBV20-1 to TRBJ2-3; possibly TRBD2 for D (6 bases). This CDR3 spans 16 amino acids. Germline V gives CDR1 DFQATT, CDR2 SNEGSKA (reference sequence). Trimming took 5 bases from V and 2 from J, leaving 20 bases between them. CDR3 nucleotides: TGCAGTGCTCGCAGCCTATGGGCGGGGCCCACAGATACGCAGTATTTT. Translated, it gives CSARSLWAGPTDTQYF.

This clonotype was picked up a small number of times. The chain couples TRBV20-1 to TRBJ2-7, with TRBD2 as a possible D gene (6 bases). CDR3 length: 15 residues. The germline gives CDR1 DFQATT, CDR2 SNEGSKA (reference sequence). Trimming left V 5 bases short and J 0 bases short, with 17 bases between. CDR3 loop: CSAQRRAGSSYEQYF. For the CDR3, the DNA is TGCAGTGCTCAACGCCGAGCGGGTAGCTCCTACGAGCAGTACTTC.

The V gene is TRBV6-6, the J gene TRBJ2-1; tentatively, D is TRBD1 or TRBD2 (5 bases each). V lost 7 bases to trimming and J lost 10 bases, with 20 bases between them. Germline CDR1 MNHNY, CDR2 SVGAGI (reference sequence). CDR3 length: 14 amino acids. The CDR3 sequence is CASTSLANWGEQFF. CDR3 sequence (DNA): TGTGCCAGCACCTCATTGGCTAACTGGGGGGAGCAGTTCTTC.

The CDR3: CARETGDYEQYF. CDR3 nucleotides: TGTGCCAGGGAGACAGGAGACTACGAGCAGTACTTC. The rearrangement joins TRBV7-3 to TRBJ2-5; a weak D match, TRBD1 (6 bases). Judging by the DNA end, TRBJ2-7 fits better; the J call may be wrong. The CDR3 totals 12 residues. CDR1 is SGHTA and CDR2 is FQGTGA in the germline V gene.

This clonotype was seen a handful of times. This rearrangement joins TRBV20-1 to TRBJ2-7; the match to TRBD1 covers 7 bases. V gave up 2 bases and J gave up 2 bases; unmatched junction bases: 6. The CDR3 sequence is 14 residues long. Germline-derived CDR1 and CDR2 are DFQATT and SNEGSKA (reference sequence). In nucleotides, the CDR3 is TGCAGTGCTAGACCGGGACAGCTCACCTACGAGCAGTACTTC. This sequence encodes CSARPGQLTYEQYF.

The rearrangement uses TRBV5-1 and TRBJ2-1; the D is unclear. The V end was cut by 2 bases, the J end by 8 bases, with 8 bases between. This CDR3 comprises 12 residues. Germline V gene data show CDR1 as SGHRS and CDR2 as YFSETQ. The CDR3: CASSLMLDEQFF. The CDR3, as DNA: TGCGCCAGCAGCTTAATGCTTGATGAGCAGTTCTTC.

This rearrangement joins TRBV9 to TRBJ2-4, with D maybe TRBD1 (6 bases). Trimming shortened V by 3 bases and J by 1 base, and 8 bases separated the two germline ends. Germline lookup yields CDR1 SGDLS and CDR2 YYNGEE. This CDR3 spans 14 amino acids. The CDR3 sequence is CASSAGQAKNIQYF. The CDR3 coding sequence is TGTGCCAGCAGCGCAGGACAGGCCAAAAACATTCAGTACTTC.

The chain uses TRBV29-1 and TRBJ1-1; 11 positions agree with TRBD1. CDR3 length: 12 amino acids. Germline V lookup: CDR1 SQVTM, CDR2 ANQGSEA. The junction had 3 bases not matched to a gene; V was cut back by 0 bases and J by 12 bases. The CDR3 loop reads CSVEEGTGGPFF. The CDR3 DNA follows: TGCAGCGTTGAAGAGGGGACAGGGGGACCTTTCTTT.

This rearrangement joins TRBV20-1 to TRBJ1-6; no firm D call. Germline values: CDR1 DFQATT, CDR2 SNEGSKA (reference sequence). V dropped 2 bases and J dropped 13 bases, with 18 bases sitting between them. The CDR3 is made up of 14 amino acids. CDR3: CSARHMNTRSPLHF. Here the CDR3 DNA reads TGCAGTGCTAGACACATGAACACCAGGTCGCCCCTCCACTTT.

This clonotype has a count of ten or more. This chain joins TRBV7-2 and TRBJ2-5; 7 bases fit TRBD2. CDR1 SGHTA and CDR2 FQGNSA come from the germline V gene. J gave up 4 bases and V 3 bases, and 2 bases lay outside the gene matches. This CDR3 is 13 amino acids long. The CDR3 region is CASSFERGETQYF. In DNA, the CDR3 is TGTGCCAGCAGCTTCGAGCGGGGAGAGACCCAGTACTTC.

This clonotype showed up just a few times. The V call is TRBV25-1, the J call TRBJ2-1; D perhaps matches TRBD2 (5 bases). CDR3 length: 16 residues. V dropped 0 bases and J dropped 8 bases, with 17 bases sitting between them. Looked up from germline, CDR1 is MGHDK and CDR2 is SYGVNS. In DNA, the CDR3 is TGTGCCAGCAGTGAATATACGGCGGGCCCACGGGATGAGCAGTTCTTC. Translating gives CASSEYTAGPRDEQFF.

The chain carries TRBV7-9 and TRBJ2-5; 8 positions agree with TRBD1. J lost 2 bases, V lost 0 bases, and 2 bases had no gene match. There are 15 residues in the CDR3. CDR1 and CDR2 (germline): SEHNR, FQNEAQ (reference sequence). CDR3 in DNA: TGTGCCAGCAGCTTAGCGCACAGGGGGCAAGAGACCCAGTACTTC. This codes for CASSLAHRGQETQYF.

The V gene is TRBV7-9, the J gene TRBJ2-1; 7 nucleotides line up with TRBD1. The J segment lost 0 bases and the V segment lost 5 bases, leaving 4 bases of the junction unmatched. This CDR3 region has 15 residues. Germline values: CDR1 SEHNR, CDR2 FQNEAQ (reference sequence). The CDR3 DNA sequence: TGTGCCAGCAGCCCAGGACAGGACTCCTACAATGAGCAGTTCTTC. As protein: CASSPGQDSYNEQFF.